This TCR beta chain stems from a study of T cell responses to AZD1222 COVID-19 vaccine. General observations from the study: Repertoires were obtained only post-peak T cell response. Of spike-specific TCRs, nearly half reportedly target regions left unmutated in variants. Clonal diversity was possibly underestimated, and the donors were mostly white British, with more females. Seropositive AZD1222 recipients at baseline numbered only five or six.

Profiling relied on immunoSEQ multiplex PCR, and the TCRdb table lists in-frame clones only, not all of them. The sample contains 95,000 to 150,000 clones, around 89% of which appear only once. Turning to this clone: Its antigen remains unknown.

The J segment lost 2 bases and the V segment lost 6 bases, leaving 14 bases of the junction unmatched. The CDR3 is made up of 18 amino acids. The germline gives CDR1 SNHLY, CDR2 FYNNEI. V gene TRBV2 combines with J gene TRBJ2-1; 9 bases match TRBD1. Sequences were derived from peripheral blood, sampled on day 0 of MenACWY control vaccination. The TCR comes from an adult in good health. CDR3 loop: CASRAFVHRGRPYNEQFF. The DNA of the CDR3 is TGTGCCAGCAGGGCATTCGTACACAGGGGGCGCCCCTACAATGAGCAGTTCTTC.